Each of the 16 T cell receptor beta chains below was sequenced from the same sample in a study of tumor and adjacent non-tumor tissue in lung cancer. The template was RNA from unsorted bulk tissue. This non-tumor lung sample came from over 3 cm beyond the tumor edge. The library came from three nested PCR rounds adapted from ARM-PCR protocols. TCRdb used MiXCR to reprocess the multiplex PCR reads, holding one entry per CDR3 protein. Here the sample spans under 45,000 distinct CDR3 sequences, around three fifths being singletons. Input material: distant non-tumor lung tissue. The receptors derive from a man between 45 and 60 years old with non-small cell lung cancer.

Ten or more counts support this clonotype. This chain uses TRBV6-6 with TRBJ1-4; 10 bases line up with TRBD1. CDR3 size: 14 residues. The J segment lost 10 bases and the V segment lost 4 bases, leaving 6 bases of the junction unmatched. The germline V gene has CDR1 MNHNY and CDR2 SVGAGI (reference sequence). For the CDR3, the DNA is TGTGCCAGCAGTTGGGACGGACAGGGGGGAAAACTGTTTTTT. Its translation is CASSWDGQGGKLFF.

Concerning this clonotype itself: This may stem from a read error, because a much larger clone lies one nucleotide away. The CDR3 spells CASSSVGTSWAGSYNEQFF. In DNA form, the CDR3 reads TGTGCCAGCAGCTCCGTCGGGACTAGCTGGGCCGGCTCCTACAATGAGCAGTTCTTC. V is TRBV11-2 and J is TRBJ2-1, with TRBD2 identical over 9 bases. The CDR3 contains 19 residues. The ends lost 4 bases at V and 0 bases at J; junction bases unmatched: 13. Germline assignment: CDR1 SGHAT and CDR2 FQNNGV.

With regard to this clonotype: One end of the junction varies from germline; a read error may be responsible. The gene calls are TRBV10-3 and TRBJ2-2; D could derive from TRBD1 or TRBD2 (5 bases each). Germline V gene lookup returns CDR1 ENHRY and CDR2 SYGVKD. The CDR3 contains 13 residues. CDR3 DNA: TGTGCCAGCAGTGAACCCAGGGCCTGGGAGCTATTTTTT. Encoded protein: CASSEPRAWELFF.

Worth noting for this clonotype: Sequence at one end of the junction differs from germline and may be a read error. The V call is TRBV11-3, the J call TRBJ2-3; D possibly corresponds to TRBD2 (5 bases). The CDR3 covers 13 residues. Germline V gives CDR1 SGHNT, CDR2 YENEEA. CDR3 DNA sequence: TGTGCCAGTAGCTTCCAGAGGGCAGATACGCATTATTTT. Protein product: CASSFQRADTHYF.

In regard to this clonotype: Possible read error: a much larger clone is one base away. The chain uses TRBV10-3 and TRBJ1-4; no reliable D call. CDR1 and CDR2 from the germline V gene are ENHRY and SYGVKD. The CDR3 has 15 residues. Written as DNA, the CDR3 is TGTGCCGTCAGTCGGGATACGGGCCTTAATGAAAAACTGTTTTTT. Encoded protein: CAVSRDTGLNEKLFF.

The chain has TRBV7-9 and TRBJ1-2; perhaps TRBD1 as D (6 bases). The V end was cut by 1 base, the J end by 6 bases, with 18 bases between. Germline V gives CDR1 SEHNR, CDR2 FQNEAQ (reference sequence). The CDR3 extends over 16 amino acids. CDR3 DNA sequence: TGTGCCAGCAGCTTAGGAAGCGCGGGGACAAGGGATGGCTACACCTTC. As protein: CASSLGSAGTRDGYTF.

At least ten counts were recorded for this clonotype. The rearrangement uses TRBV28 and TRBJ1-2; D call uncertain. V was trimmed by 2 bases and J by 3 bases, leaving 4 bases between them. The CDR3 spans 12 residues. CDR1 is MDHEN and CDR2 is SYDVKM in the germline V gene. CDR3 DNA: TGTGCCAGCAGTTTAGTGGACTATGGCTACACCTTC. Translation: CASSLVDYGYTF.

This clonotype occurred many times. The V call is TRBV29-1, the J call TRBJ1-2; D unresolved. Per the germline V gene, CDR1 is SQVTM and CDR2 is ANQGSEA. Trimming pared 6 bases from V and 4 bases from J, leaving 9 bases between. The CDR3 consists of 11 residues. The CDR3 DNA is TGCAGCGTCTTTCACGGCTATGGCTACACCTTC. Its translation is CSVFHGYGYTF. Full variable domain (rest looked up from reference TRBV29-1 and TRBJ1-2): SAVISQKPSRDICQRGTSLTIQCQVDSQVTMMFWYRQQPGQSLTLIATANQGSEATYESGFVIDKFPISRPNLTFSTLTVSNMSPEDSSIYLCSVFHGYGYTFGSGTRLTVV.

This clonotype was observed at least ten times. The CDR3 here is CSAWTGAGNSPLHF. In DNA, the CDR3 is TGCAGTGCGTGGACAGGAGCGGGTAATTCACCCCTCCACTTT. The V and J genes are TRBV20-1 and TRBJ1-6; 7 bases agree with TRBD1. Germline V gene data show CDR1 as DFQATT and CDR2 as SNEGSKA (reference sequence). CDR3 length equals 14 residues. With V trimmed by 6 bases and J by 6 bases, 8 bases remained unmatched.

Ten or more counts support this clonotype. This chain joins TRBV29-1 and TRBJ2-5; 11 bases fit TRBD2. The germline gives CDR1 SQVTM, CDR2 ANQGSEA. J was trimmed by 2 bases and V by 6 bases; bases with no gene match: 5. CDR3 length equals 14 residues. CDR3 sequence: CSVDGTSGQETQYF. The CDR3 DNA reads TGCAGCGTGGACGGGACTAGCGGACAAGAGACCCAGTACTTC.

This clonotype showed up many times. The rearrangement uses TRBV10-3 and TRBJ2-1; D is unclear. The CDR3 covers 14 residues. Looked up from germline, CDR1 is ENHRY and CDR2 is SYGVKD. V was shortened by 11 bases and J by 0 bases, with 14 bases between the two germline ends. The CDR3 DNA sequence: TGTGCCGGATCGAGCGAGAGCTCCTACAATGAGCAGTTCTTC. It encodes CAGSSESSYNEQFF.

This chain links TRBV27 with TRBJ1-5, with 7 bases lining up with TRBD1. V was clipped by 9 bases and J by 0 bases; unmatched bases: 11. Germline lookup yields CDR1 MNHEY and CDR2 SMNVEV (reference sequence). The CDR3 length is 16 residues. CDR3 sequence reads: CARSQAGTDSNQPQHF. The DNA of the CDR3 is TGTGCCAGGAGCCAAGCCGGGACAGATAGCAATCAGCCCCAGCATTTT.

Regarding this clonotype: The junction differs from germline at one of its ends, possibly a read error. The chain is built from TRBV20-1 and TRBJ2-7, with a tentative D call TRBD1 (5 bases). Germline V gives CDR1 DFQATT, CDR2 SNEGSKA (reference sequence). The CDR3 totals 12 residues. CDR3 region: CSALRLGREQYF. CDR3 nucleotide sequence: TGCAGTGCTCTCCGACTGGGGCGCGAGCAATACTTC.

The V gene is TRBV11-2, the J gene TRBJ2-3, with D uncertain. The CDR3 spans 13 residues. Per germline, CDR1 SGHAT and CDR2 FQNNGV. V lost 3 bases to trimming and J lost 6 bases, with 10 bases between them. The CDR3 nucleotides read TGTGCCAGCAGCTTTGCGTTCACTGATACGCAGTATTTT. Amino acids: CASSFAFTDTQYF.

This clonotype appeared a few times. This may be a read error: a much more frequent sequence differs by one nucleotide. The chain links TRBV5-4 to TRBJ2-1, with D perhaps matching TRBD2 (6 bases). Trimming left V 6 bases short and J 0 bases short, with 13 bases between. The germline gives CDR1 SGHNT, CDR2 YYREEE (reference sequence). CDR3 length: 15 residues. The chain's CDR3 is CASTWRDGSYNEQFF. The CDR3, as DNA: TGTGCCAGCACCTGGAGGGACGGCTCCTACAATGAGCAGTTCTTC.

As for this clonotype: Since a much larger clone is just one base distant, this may be a read error. CDR3 loop: CTSSPQILPQPQHF. The CDR3 nucleotides are TGTACCAGCAGTCCCCAGATACTGCCTCAGCCCCAGCATTTT. The chain has TRBV28 and TRBJ1-5, with unresolved D. Germline values: CDR1 MDHEN, CDR2 SYDVKM. This CDR3 has 14 amino acids.